This T cell receptor (beta chain) is drawn from a study of shared clonotypes between healthy human individuals. Points from the study as a whole: Blood was the only sampled material, and tissue repertoires likely differ.

V lost 6 bases to trimming and J lost 3 bases, with 6 bases between them. The CDR3 has 12 residues. Germline V lookup: CDR1 LNHDA, CDR2 SQIVND (reference sequence). All of the donors resided in Nashville, Tennessee, and each was a Caucasian adult. Note on this clone: The antigen remains undetermined.

The material for each subset, its genomic DNA, was split evenly across several immunoSEQ plates. The assay was immunoSEQ multiplex PCR, and TCRdb's table has in-frame clones only and misses some. The sample lists some 790,000 clones, around 70% occurring once. The receptor was derived from a woman aged 25-40 years in good health. This rearrangement joins TRBV19 to TRBJ1-5; unclear D gene. The sequenced sample was memory CD4+ T cells sorted from blood. The subset was: CD45RA-negative fraction. The DNA of the CDR3 is TGTGCCAGTAGATGGATCAATCAGCCCCAGCATTTT. It specifies CASRWINQPQHF.